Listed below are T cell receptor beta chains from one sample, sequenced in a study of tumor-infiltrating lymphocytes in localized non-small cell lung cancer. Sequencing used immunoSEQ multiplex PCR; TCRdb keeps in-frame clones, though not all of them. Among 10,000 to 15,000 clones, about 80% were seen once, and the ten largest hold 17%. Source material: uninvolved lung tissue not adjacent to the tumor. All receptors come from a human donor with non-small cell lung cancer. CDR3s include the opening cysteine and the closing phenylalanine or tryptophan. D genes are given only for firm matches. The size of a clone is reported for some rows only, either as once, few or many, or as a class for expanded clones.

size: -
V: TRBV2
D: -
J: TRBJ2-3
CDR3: CASSEQGMTDTQYF
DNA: TGTGCCAGCAGTGAACAGGGGATGACAGATACGCAGTATTTT

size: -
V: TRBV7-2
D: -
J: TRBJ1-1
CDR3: CASSLSLVYTEAFF
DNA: TGTGCCAGCAGCCTCAGCTTAGTATATACTGAAGCTTTCTTT

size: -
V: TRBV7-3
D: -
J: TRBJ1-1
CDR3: CASKRTPNTEAFF
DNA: TGTGCCAGCAAGAGAACTCCGAACACTGAAGCTTTCTTT

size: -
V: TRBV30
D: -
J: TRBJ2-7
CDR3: CAWSVGFKAYF
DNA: TGTGCCTGGAGTGTAGGGTTCAAAGCCTACTTC

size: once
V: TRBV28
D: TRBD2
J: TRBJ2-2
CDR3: CASSLGGANTGELFF
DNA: TGTGCCAGCAGTTTAGGGGGGGCGAACACCGGGGAGCTGTTTTTT

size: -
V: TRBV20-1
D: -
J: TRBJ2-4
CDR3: CSARRANIQYF
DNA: TGCAGTGCTAGGAGGGCGAACATTCAGTACTTC

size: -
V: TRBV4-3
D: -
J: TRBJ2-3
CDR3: CASSHHGRSTDTQYF
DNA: TGCGCCAGCAGCCACCATGGGAGAAGCACAGATACGCAGTATTTT

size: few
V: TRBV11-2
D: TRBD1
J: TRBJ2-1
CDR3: CASSLGQGSHNEQFF
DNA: TGTGCCAGCAGCTTAGGACAGGGAAGCCACAATGAGCAGTTCTTC

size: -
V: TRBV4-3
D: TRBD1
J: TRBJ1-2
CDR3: CASSPRTGGADGYTF
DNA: TGCGCCAGCAGCCCCCGGACAGGGGGCGCAGATGGCTACACCTTC

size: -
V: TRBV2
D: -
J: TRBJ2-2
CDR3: CASSVGLSGELFF
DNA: TGTGCCAGCAGTGTTGGTCTTTCTGGGGAGCTGTTTTTT

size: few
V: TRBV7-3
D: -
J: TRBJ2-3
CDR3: CASSLTPGTADTQYF
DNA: TGTGCCAGCAGCTTAACTCCGGGAACGGCAGATACGCAGTATTTT

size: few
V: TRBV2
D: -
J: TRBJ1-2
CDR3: CAKNKGDYGYTF
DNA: TGTGCCAAAAACAAGGGGGACTATGGCTACACCTTC

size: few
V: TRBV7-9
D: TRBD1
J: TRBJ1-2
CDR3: CASGTGNYGYTF
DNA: TGTGCCAGCGGGACAGGGAACTATGGCTACACCTTC

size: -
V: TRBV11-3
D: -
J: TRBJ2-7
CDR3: CASSPDSSYEQYF
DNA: TGTGCCAGCAGTCCCGACAGCTCCTACGAGCAGTACTTC

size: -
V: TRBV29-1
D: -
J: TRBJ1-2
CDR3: CSVELLSYGYTF
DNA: TGCAGCGTTGAACTCCTTTCCTATGGCTACACCTTC

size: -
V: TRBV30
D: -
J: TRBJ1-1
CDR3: CAFAPGLLEAFF
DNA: TGTGCCTTCGCCCCGGGTCTTTTAGAAGCTTTCTTT

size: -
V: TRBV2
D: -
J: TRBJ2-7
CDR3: CASSENVGVEQYF
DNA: TGTGCCAGCAGTGAAAATGTCGGGGTCGAGCAGTACTTC

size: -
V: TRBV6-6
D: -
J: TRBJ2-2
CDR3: CASSYEHDSGELFF
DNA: TGTGCCAGCAGTTACGAACACGACTCCGGGGAGCTGTTTTTT

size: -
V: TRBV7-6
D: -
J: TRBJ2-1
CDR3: CASSARVSYNEQFF
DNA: TGTGCCAGCAGCGCAAGGGTCTCCTACAATGAGCAGTTCTTC

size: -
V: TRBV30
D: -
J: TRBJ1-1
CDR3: CAWSVRERNTEAFF
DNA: TGTGCCTGGAGTGTACGAGAACGGAACACTGAAGCTTTCTTT

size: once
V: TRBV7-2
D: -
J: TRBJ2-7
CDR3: CASSLALYEQYF
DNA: TGTGCCAGCAGCTTAGCCCTGTACGAGCAGTACTTC

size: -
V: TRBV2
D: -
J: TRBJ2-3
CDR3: CASSGQGWTDTQYF
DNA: TGTGCCAGCAGTGGGCAGGGATGGACAGATACGCAGTATTTT

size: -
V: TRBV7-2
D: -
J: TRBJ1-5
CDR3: CASSRGHTGGNQPQHF
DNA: TGTGCCAGCAGCAGGGGACACACCGGGGGCAATCAGCCCCAGCATTTT

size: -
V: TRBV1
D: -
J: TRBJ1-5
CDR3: CTSSQTGTLNQPQHF
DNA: TGCACCAGCAGCCAGACAGGGACCCTCAATCAGCCCCAGCATTTT

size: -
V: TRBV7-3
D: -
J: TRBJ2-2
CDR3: CASSLVHTGELFF
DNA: TGTGCCAGCAGCTTAGTCCACACCGGGGAGCTGTTTTTT

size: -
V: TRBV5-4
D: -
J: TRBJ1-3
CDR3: CASSGTPQDTIYF
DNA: TGTGCCAGCAGCGGGACCCCACAGGACACCATATATTTT

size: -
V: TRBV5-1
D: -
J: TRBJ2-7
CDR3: CASSGWSGSYEQYF
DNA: TGCGCCAGCAGCGGTTGGAGCGGCTCCTACGAGCAGTACTTC

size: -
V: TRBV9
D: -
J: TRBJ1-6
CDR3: CASSGVGHNNSPLHF
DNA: TGTGCCAGCAGCGGGGTGGGACACAATAATTCACCCCTCCACTTT

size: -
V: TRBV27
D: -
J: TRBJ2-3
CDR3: CASTVGGIQYF
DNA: TGTGCCAGCACCGTGGGAGGTATCCAGTATTTT

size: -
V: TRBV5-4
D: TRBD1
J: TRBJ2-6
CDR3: CATTGFSGANVLTF
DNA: TGTGCCACGACAGGGTTCTCTGGGGCCAACGTCCTGACTTTC

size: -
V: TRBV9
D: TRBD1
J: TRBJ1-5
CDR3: CASSPQGVGNQPQHF
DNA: TGTGCCAGCAGCCCGCAGGGGGTGGGCAATCAGCCCCAGCATTTT

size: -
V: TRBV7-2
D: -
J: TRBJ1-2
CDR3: CASSLVRADYGYTF
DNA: TGTGCCAGCAGCTTAGTAAGGGCAGACTATGGCTACACCTTC

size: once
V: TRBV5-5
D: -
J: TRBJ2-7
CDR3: CASSLAFGSSYEQYF
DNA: TGTGCCAGCAGCTTGGCCTTTGGATCCTCCTACGAGCAGTACTTC

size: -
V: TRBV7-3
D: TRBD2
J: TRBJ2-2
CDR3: CASSSSGSFTGELFF
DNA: TGTGCCAGCAGCTCTAGCGGGTCCTTCACCGGGGAGCTGTTTTTT

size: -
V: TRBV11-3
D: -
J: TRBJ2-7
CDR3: CASSLRSTRDEQYF
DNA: TGTGCCAGCAGCTTAAGGTCCACGAGGGACGAGCAGTACTTC

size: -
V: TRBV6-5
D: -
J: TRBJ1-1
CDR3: CASSRRDEAFF
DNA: TGTGCCAGCAGTCGTCGCGACGAAGCTTTCTTT

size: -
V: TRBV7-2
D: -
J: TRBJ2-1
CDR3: CASSLQVSSYNEQFF
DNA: TGTGCCAGCAGCTTACAGGTGAGCTCCTACAATGAGCAGTTCTTC

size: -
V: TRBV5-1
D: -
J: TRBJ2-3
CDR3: CASSLGLSFWAGTDTQYF
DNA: TGCGCCAGCAGCTTGGGGCTGTCGTTCTGGGCAGGCACAGATACGCAGTATTTT

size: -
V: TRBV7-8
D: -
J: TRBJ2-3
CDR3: CASSSARGARDTQYF
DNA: TGTGCCAGCAGCTCCGCCCGGGGGGCGCGGGATACGCAGTATTTT

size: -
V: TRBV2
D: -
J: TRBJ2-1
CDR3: CASSAGTAIWFF
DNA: TGTGCCAGCAGTGCGGGAACGGCAATTTGGTTCTTC

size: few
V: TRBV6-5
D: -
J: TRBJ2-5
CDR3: CASSSEGGARETQYF
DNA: TGTGCCAGCAGTTCCGAGGGGGGGGCTCGAGAGACCCAGTACTTC

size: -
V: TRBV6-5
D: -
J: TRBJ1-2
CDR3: CASSPYDGYGYTF
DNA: TGTGCCAGCAGTCCCTATGACGGTTATGGCTACACCTTC